The clone carrying this T cell receptor (beta chain) was seen only a few times. This sample was included in a study of shared T cell receptors in the human thymus. Sequencing used immunoSEQ multiplex PCR; TCRdb keeps in-frame clones, though not all of them. The sample has more than 550,000 clones, approximately 85% seen once. This CDR3 spans 15 amino acids. After removal of 6 bases from V and 6 bases from J, the junction contained 9 bases not matched to a gene. Germline CDR1 reads SNHLY; CDR2 reads FYNNEI. The sample was also linked to a second study, of human thymus T cells. According to that study: The people who donated were healthy Finnish babies having corrective surgery for congenital heart defects. During corrective heart surgery, resections were taken, and the thymus tissue came from them. Thymic as well as blood repertoires seemed to favor certain V and J genes unevenly. Among unrelated individuals, related research reported thymic repertoires that overlapped highly.

This TCR came from a girl under three years old with a congenital heart defect. V gene TRBV2 combines with J gene TRBJ2-1; 9 positions match TRBD2. Sequencing was performed on thymocytes. Written as DNA, the CDR3 is TGTGCCAGCAGGACATCCGGGACTAGCCTCAATGAGCAGTTCTTC. It is translated as CASRTSGTSLNEQFF.